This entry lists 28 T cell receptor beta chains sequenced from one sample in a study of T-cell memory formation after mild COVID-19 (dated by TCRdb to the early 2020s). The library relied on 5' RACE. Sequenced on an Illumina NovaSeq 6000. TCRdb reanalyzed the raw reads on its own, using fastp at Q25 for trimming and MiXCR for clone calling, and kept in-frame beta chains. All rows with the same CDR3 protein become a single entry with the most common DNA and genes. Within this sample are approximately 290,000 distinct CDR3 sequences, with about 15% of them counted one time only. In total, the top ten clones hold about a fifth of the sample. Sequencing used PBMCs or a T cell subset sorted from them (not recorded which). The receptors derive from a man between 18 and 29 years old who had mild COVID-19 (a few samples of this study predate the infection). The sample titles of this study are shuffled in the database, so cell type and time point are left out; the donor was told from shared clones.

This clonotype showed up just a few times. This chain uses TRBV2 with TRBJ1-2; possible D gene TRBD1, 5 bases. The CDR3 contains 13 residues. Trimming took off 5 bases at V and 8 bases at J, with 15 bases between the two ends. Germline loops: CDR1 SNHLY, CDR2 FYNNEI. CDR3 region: CASSSGGSSGYTF. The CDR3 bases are TGTGCCAGCAGTTCTGGGGGGTCTAGCGGCTACACCTTC.

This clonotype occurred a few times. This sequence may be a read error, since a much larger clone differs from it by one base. The CDR3 coding sequence is TGTGCCAGCAGTGACTCGACTAGCGGGGGGGATGAGCAGCTCTTC. Amino acids: CASSDSTSGGDEQLF. The V and J genes are TRBV6-4 and TRBJ2-1; TRBD2 matches at 14 bases. Germline-derived CDR1 and CDR2 are MRHNA and SNTAGT. The CDR3 length is 15 residues.

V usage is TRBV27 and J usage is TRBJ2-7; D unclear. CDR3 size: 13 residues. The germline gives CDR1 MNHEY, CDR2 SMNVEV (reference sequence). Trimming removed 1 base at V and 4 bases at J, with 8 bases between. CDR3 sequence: CASSLLPVYEQYF. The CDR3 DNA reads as TGTGCCAGCAGTTTATTACCCGTTTACGAGCAGTACTTC.

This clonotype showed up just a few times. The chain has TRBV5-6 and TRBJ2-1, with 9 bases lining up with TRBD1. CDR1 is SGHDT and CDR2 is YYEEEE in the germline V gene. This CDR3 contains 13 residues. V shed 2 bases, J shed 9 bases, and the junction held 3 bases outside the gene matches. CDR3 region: CASSFGTGFEQFF. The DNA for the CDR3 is TGTGCCAGCAGCTTCGGGACAGGGTTTGAGCAGTTCTTC.

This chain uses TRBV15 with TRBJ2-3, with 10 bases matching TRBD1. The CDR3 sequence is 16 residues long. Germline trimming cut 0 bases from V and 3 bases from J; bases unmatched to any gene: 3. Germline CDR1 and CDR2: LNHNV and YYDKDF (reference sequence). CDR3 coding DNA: TGTGCCACCAGCAGAGACTGGACAGGGGGGACAGATACGCAGTATTTT. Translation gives CATSRDWTGGTDTQYF.

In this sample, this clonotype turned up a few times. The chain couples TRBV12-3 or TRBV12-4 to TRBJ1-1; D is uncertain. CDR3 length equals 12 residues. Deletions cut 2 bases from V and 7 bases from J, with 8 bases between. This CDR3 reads CASSLMGYEAFF. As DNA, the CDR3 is TGTGCCAGCAGTTTAATGGGGTATGAAGCTTTCTTT.

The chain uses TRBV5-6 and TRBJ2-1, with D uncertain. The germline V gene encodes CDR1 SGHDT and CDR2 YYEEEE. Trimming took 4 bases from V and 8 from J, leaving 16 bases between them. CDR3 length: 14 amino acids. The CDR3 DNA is TGTGCCAGCAGCCCGGCAGCAGCCTTTGATGAGCAGTTCTTC. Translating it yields CASSPAAAFDEQFF.

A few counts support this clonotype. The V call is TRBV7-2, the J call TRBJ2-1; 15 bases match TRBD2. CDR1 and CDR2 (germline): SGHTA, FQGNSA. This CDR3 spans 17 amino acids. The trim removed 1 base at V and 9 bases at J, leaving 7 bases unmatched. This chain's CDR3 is CASSLVGLAGGPREQFF. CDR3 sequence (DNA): TGTGCCAGCAGCTTAGTCGGACTAGCGGGGGGGCCGCGTGAGCAGTTCTTC.

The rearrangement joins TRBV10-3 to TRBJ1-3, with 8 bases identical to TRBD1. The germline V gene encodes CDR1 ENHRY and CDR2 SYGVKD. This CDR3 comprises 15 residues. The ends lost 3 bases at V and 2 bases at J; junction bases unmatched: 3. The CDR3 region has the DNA TGTGCCATCAGTGACGAGACAGGGGCTGGAAACACCATATATTTT. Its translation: CAISDETGAGNTIYF.

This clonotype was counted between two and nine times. The CDR3 loop is CATVGTGNNEQFF. The DNA of the CDR3 is TGTGCCACTGTTGGGACAGGCAACAATGAGCAGTTCTTC. J is TRBJ2-1 and V is TRBV28; 8 bases fit TRBD1. Germline V gene sequence: CDR1 MDHEN, CDR2 SYDVKM. CDR3 length: 13 amino acids. V trimming: 10 bases; J trimming: 5 bases; junction bases outside the gene matches: 7.

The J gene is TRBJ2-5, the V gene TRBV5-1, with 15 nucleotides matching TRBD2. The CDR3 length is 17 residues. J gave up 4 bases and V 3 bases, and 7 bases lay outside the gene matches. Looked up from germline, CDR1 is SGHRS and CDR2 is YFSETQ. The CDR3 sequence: CASSSLGLAGGPETQYF. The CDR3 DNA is TGCGCCAGCAGCTCTTTAGGACTAGCGGGGGGGCCAGAGACCCAGTACTTC. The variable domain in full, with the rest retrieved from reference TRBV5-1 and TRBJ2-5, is KAGVTQTPRYLIKTRGQQVTLSCSPISGHRSVSWYQQTPGQGLQFLFEYFSETQRNKGNFPGRFSGRQFSNSRSEMNVSTLELGDSALYLCASSSLGLAGGPETQYFGPGTRLLVL.

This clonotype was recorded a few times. DNA of the CDR3: TGTGCCATCAGCTCCGGGACAGGGGTATCCTACGAGCAGTACTTC. Protein sequence: CAISSGTGVSYEQYF. The gene calls are TRBV10-3 and TRBJ2-7; 10 bases match TRBD1. V trimming: 6 bases; J trimming: 1 base; junction bases outside the gene matches: 6. The length of the CDR3 is 15 residues. Germline V gives CDR1 ENHRY, CDR2 SYGVKD.

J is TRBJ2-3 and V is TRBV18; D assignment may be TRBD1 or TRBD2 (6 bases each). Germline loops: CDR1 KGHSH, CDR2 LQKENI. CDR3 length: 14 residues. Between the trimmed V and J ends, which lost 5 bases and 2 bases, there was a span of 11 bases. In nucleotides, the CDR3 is TGTGCCAGCTCAAATTCGGGGGCCACAGATACGCAGTATTTT. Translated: CASSNSGATDTQYF.

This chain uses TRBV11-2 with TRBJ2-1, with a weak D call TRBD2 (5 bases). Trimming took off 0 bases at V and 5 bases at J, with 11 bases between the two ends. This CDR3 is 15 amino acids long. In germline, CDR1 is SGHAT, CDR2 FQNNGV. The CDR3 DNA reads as TGTGCCAGCAGCTTAGATCGGGGAGCAAACAATGAGCAGTTCTTC. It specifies CASSLDRGANNEQFF.

For the CDR3, the DNA is TGCAGTGCCCACTATGTGCCCCGCCGGGACTGGGGCTACAATGAGCAGTTCTTC. This translates into CSAHYVPRRDWGYNEQFF. The J gene is TRBJ2-1, the V gene TRBV20-1; tentatively, D is TRBD2 (6 bases). Between the trimmed V and J ends, which lost 6 bases and 3 bases, there was a span of 27 bases. The CDR3 sequence is 18 residues long. Germline CDR1 DFQATT, CDR2 SNEGSKA (reference sequence).

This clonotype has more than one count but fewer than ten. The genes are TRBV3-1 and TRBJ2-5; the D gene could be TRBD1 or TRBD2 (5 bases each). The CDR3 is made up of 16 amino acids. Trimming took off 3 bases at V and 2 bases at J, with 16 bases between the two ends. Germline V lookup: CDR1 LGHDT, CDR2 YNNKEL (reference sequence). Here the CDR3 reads CASSHNGASPQETQYF. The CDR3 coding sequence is TGTGCCAGCAGCCACAACGGGGCTTCCCCTCAAGAGACCCAGTACTTC.

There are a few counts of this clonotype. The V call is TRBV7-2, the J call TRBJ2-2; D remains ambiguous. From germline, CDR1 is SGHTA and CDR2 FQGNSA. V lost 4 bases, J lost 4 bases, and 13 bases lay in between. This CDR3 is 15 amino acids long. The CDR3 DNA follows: TGTGCCAGCAGCTCCTACTTTACGGGCACCGGGGAGCTGTTTTTT. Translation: CASSSYFTGTGELFF.

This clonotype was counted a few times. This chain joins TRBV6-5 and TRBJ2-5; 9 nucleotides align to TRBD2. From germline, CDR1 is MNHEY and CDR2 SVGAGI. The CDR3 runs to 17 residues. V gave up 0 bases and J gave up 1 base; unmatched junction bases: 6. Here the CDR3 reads CASSYSISSGIQETQYF. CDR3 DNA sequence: TGTGCCAGCAGTTACTCGATTTCTAGCGGGATCCAAGAGACCCAGTACTTC.

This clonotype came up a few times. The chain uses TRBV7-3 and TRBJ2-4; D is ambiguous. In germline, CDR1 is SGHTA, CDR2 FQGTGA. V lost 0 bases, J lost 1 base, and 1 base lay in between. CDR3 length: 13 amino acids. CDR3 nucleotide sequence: TGTGCCAGCAGCTTAACTGCCAAAAACATTCAGTACTTC. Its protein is CASSLTAKNIQYF.

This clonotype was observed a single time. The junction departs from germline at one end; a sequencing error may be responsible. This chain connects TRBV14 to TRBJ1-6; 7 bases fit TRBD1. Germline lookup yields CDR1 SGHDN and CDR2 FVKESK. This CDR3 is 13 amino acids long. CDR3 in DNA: TGTGCCAGCAGCCAAGACCCCACAGGGGTGCTTTACTTT. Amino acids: CASSQDPTGVLYF.

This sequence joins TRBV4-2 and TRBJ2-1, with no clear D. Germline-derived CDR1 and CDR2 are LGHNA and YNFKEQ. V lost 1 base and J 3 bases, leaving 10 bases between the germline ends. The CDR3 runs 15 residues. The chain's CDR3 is CASSQVYSFYNEQFF. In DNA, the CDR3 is TGTGCCAGCAGCCAAGTTTACTCTTTCTACAATGAGCAGTTCTTC.

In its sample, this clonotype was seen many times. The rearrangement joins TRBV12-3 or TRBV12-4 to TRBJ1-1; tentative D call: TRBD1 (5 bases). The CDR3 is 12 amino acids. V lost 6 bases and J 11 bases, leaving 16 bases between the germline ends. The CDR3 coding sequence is TGTGCCAGCAGGCAGAACAGGCTTCGGGCTTTCTTT. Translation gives CASRQNRLRAFF.

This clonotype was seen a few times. The chain's CDR3 is CASSFDRGDSPLHF. The CDR3 region has the DNA TGTGCCAGCAGCTTCGACAGGGGGGATTCACCCCTCCACTTT. This chain joins TRBV5-6 and TRBJ1-6, with 9 positions matching TRBD1. Germline CDR1 SGHDT, CDR2 YYEEEE. This CDR3 spans 14 amino acids. Unmatched junction bases numbered 2, after V lost 2 bases and J lost 8 bases.

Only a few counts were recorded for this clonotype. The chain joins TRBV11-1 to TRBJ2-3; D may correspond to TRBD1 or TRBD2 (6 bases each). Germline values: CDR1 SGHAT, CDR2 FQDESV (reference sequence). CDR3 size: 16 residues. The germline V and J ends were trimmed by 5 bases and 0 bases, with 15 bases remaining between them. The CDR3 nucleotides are TGTGCCAGCAGCCCGAGGGGGGTTACGAGCACAGATACGCAGTATTTT. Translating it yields CASSPRGVTSTDTQYF.

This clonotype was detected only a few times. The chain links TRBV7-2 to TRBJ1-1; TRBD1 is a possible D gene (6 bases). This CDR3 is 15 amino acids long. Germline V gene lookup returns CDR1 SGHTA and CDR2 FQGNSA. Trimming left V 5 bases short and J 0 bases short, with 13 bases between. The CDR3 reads CASSAPAGVNTEAFF. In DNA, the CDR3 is TGTGCCAGCAGCGCCCCGGCAGGGGTGAACACTGAAGCTTTCTTT.

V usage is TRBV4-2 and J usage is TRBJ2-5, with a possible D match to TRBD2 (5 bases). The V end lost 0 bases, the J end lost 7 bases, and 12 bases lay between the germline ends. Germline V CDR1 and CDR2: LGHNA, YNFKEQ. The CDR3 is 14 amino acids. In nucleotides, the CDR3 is TGTGCCAGCAGCCAAGAAGAGGGCGCGGGGACCCAGTACTTC. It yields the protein CASSQEEGAGTQYF.

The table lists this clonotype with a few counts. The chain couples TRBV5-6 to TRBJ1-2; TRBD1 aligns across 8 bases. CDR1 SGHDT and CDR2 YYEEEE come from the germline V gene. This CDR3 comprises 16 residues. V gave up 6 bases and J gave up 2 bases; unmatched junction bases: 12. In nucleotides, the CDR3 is TGTGCCAGCACCCCCCGCATTAGACAGGGGAACTATGGCTACACCTTC. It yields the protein CASTPRIRQGNYGYTF.

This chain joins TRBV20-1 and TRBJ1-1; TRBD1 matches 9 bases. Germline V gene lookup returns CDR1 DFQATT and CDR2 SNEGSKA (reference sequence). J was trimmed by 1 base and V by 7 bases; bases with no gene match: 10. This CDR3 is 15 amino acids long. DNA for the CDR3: TGCAGTGTCACGATCCGGGACAGGGAGAACACTGAAGCTTTCTTT. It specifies CSVTIRDRENTEAFF.